This T cell receptor beta chain was documented in a study of MAIT cells during Salmonella Paratyphi A infection (dated by TCRdb to the late 2010s). Regarding the research as a whole: A single dose of 1-5x10^3 CFU of S. Paratyphi A strain NVGH308 was swallowed by adult volunteers aged 18 to 60. Starting at diagnosis, the diagnosed volunteers took ciprofloxacin 500 mg twice daily for 14 days.

In light of the paper, this sample's time point label describes: after infection, following antibiotic treatment. MAIT cells were defined as Valpha7.2+ CD161+ T cells and were identified and sorted by flow cytometry. In roughly 6 volunteers who developed enteric fever after controlled oral challenge with live Salmonella Paratyphi A, circulating MAIT cell TCRbeta repertoires were profiled over time. Every diagnosed volunteer provided MAIT cell samples at three timepoints: pre-infection, mid-infection and post-infection. A diagnosis of enteric fever was based on Paratyphi A bacteremia and/or a persistent fever above 38 degrees C that lasted longer than 12 hours. Challenged volunteers were diagnosed with infection sometime between day 4 and day 7 after challenge. For RNA extraction, between about 4,500 and 10,000 MAIT cells per sample were sorted directly into RNAqueous-Micro lysis buffer. Lymphoprep gradient centrifugation was used to isolate peripheral blood mononuclear cells from blood samples and leukocyte cones. Cells were sorted on either a BD FACSAria Fusion or a BD FACSAria III sorter.

Library preparation used 5' RACE. Two rounds of PCR with Phusion High-Fidelity polymerase amplified TCRbeta, with sample-specific barcodes added in the primers. TCRbeta libraries were generated by template-switch cDNA synthesis with SMARTScribe reverse transcriptase and a TRBC-specific primer. After barcoding, samples were pooled and then prepared using the NEBNext Ultra DNA Library Prep Kit for Illumina. Libraries were sequenced on an Illumina MiSeq with the MiSeq reagent kit v2, 300 cycles. Regarding the original processing steps: Reads were demultiplexed by barcode with Jemultiplexer and aligned with MiTCR using default parameters. Non-functional sequences were filtered out with VDJtools, and clonotypes were defined by amino acid sequence, with frequencies based on assigned sequence reads. Clonal space homeostasis binned clonotypes by frequency as over-represented (0.05-1), large, medium and small. TCRdb passed the public sequencing reads through fastp at Q25 and MiXCR, retaining productive beta sequences. Entries that share a CDR3 protein sequence are merged under the most common genes and DNA. The V and J calls come from TCRdb's annotation, not from the publication. In all, the sample holds about a thousand distinct CDR3 sequences, and more than 20% of those were seen once. The ten largest account for around 40% of the sample.

The study at large found these results: Although the availability of volunteer samples limited sample sizes, the sizes were judged adequate for detecting differences between groups. MAIT TRBV usage was found to be oligoclonal, with TRBV20 and TRBV6 favoured, and appeared to be unchanged by infection. Diagnosed volunteers showed more expansion or contraction among top five MAIT clonotypes than healthy controls (around 0.57 versus 0.12), suggesting infection-driven repertoire reshaping. The space taken up by over-represented MAIT clonotypes dropped significantly from baseline to mid-infection (around 0.15 to 0.10), while post-infection showed no significant difference.

CDR1 and CDR2 are read off the germline V gene as MNHEY and SVGEGT. Measured from the cysteine to the phenylalanine, the CDR3 is 14 residues long. CDR3 DNA only is kept here, 42 bases in frame from base 1. V is cut by 11 bases and J by 6 bases, and the space between the germline ends is 21 bases. Judged by its sample share, this clonotype qualifies as large (0.1 to 1%). There is no known antigen for this receptor. No much larger clone exists at a distance of one base, and base qualities are not known. The sequences come from MAIT cells from blood, collected at the last sampling point of the challenge study. This chain is built from TRBV6-2 or TRBV6-3 and TRBJ2-3; matching of 6 bases hints at TRBD2 as the D gene. The sequence was obtained from a person aged 18-70 years who was deliberately infected with Salmonella Paratyphi A in a paratyphoid fever challenge study. The DNA sequence is given as TGTGCCGCCACCCCCACGGAGGGGCCCGATACGCAGTATTTT. Its protein is CAATPTEGPDTQYF.